What follows are 2 T cell receptor beta chains derived from one specimen sequenced in a study of T cell changes during pregnancy in multiple sclerosis (dated by TCRdb to between 2018 and 2021). Libraries were built with the immunoSEQ multiplex PCR assay. This is the immuneACCESS table as TCRdb keeps it, with only in-frame sequences that have V and J called. A part of the clones is gone; compared with another copy, unresolved V genes explain less than half, and the rest is unexplained. The sample table records over 35,000 clones; around 93% of these occur just once. The ten largest clonotypes hold approximately 0.41% of the sample. This specimen consisted of CD4+ T cells from peripheral blood mononuclear cells, obtained in the second trimester of pregnancy. Source of these receptors: a female donor with multiple sclerosis, enrolled in a pregnancy study.

The chain carries TRBV4-3 and TRBJ2-1; 16 bases are shared with TRBD2. The ends lost 3 bases at V and 13 bases at J; junction bases unmatched: 3. The CDR3 extends over 14 amino acids. Per the germline V gene, CDR1 is LGHNA and CDR2 is YSLEER. The CDR3 nucleotides read TGCGCCAGCAGCCAGGGGACTAGCGGGGGGGCACAGTTCTTC. It yields the protein CASSQGTSGGAQFF.

In DNA form, the CDR3 reads TGCGCCAGCAGCAAAGGCCCCGGGGCCTACGAGCAGTACTTC. This translates into CASSKGPGAYEQYF. The chain has TRBV5-1 and TRBJ2-7; D perhaps matches TRBD2 (5 bases). With 4 bases removed from V and 2 bases from J, the gap between germline ends came to 13 bases. Germline lookup yields CDR1 SGHRS and CDR2 YFSETQ. CDR3 length equals 14 residues.